The present T cell receptor (beta chain) was sequenced within a study of blood T cell repertoires in COVID-19. Study-level information: Samples of COVID-19 (acute and convalescent) were obtained from the United States, Italy and Spain. Nucleic acid was either cDNA or gDNA, and it came from T cells, B-cell-depleted T cells, or PBMCs.

The authors' processing: Researchers report that nucleated cell counts were estimated from reference gene primer amplification. The protocol was immunoSEQ multiplex PCR, while the TCRdb copy is restricted to in-frame clones and leaves out a portion. That table supplies the V and J calls and clone size; D and trimming were determined from the DNA. The data hold around 150,000 clones, with 85% observed a single time. CDR1 is SNHLY, CDR2 FYNNEI, per germline. The CDR3 has 15 amino acids. Trimming left V 7 bases short and J 1 base short, with 16 bases between. This chain uses TRBV2 with TRBJ1-1; tentative D call: TRBD1 (5 bases). The origin of this receptor is a human donor with acute or convalescent COVID-19. The donor label of this sample is uncertain. What was sequenced was peripheral blood. CDR3 sequence: CASIVPWGGNTEAFF. As DNA, the CDR3 is TGTGCCAGCATAGTTCCGTGGGGCGGGAACACTGAAGCTTTCTTT.